This T cell receptor beta chain was obtained from a study of graft-versus-host responses after intestinal transplantation. Study context: The recipients all started with anti-thymocyte globulin induction and then took tacrolimus and steroids for roughly three years.

CDR3 length: 14 amino acids. V was trimmed by 6 bases and J by 0 bases, leaving 12 bases between them. Germline V gene data show CDR1 as MNHEY and CDR2 as SMNVEV (reference sequence). TCRdb's table, derived via immunoSEQ multiplex PCR, lists solely in-frame clones and lacks some. The data contain about 120,000 clones, roughly 96% of them singletons. To note about this clone: The antigen is undetermined.

The clonotype comes from a human donor who received an intestinal transplant. The material sequenced was unstimulated CD8+ T cells sorted from spleen or lymph node cells, taken before intestinal transplant. The chain uses TRBV27 and TRBJ2-7; D ambiguous. The CDR3 protein is CASRLTTGSYEQYF. The CDR3 nucleotides read TGTGCCAGCAGACTAACAACTGGCTCCTACGAGCAGTACTTC.